This paragraph reports one T cell receptor (beta chain). Its target is unknown. These data come from a study of T cell responses to AZD1222 COVID-19 vaccine. Findings and limits, study-wide: White British people made up most donors, females outnumbered males, and clonal diversity was possibly underestimated.

V was clipped by 6 bases and J by 4 bases, with 6 bases between them. The CDR3 runs to 11 residues. CDR1 and CDR2 from the germline V gene are MNHEY and SVGAGI. Generated by immunoSEQ multiplex PCR, the TCRdb table keeps only in-frame clones and is missing some. The repertoire holds about 130,000 clones, with 88% as singletons. The chain is built from TRBV6-5 and TRBJ2-5; D might be TRBD1 or TRBD2, each matching 5 bases. The origin of this receptor is an adult in good health. Specimen: peripheral blood, collected on day 0 of MenACWY control vaccination. The CDR3 spells CASRRGETQYF. The CDR3 DNA reads as TGTGCCAGCAGGAGGGGAGAGACCCAGTACTTC.